A selection of T cell receptor beta chains follows, all from one sample in a study of Graves' ophthalmopathy and Graves' hyperthyroidism. TCRdb re-derived calls from the multiplex PCR reads in MiXCR, one entry per CDR3 protein. The sample includes hundreds of thousands of distinct CDR3 sequences, roughly two fifths of them seen just once. The sequencing sample was made of peripheral blood. The receptors originated from an adult man with Graves' ophthalmopathy. Each CDR3 is given with its conserved first and last residue. D genes are given only for firm matches. Clone size is shown for a subset of rows, as once, few, many or a class of expanded clone.

V	size	J	D	CDR3	DNA
TRBV2	many	TRBJ1-5	.	CASRATFNQPQHF	TGTGCCAGCAGAGCGACATTCAATCAGCCCCAGCATTTT
TRBV9	few	TRBJ2-7	TRBD1	CASTKTGGSYEQYF	TGTGCCAGCACCAAGACAGGGGGGTCCTACGAGCAGTACTTC
TRBV7-2	.	TRBJ1-1	.	CASRYSLNTEAFF	TGTGCCAGCAGGTACTCTTTGAACACTGAAGCTTTCTTT
TRBV10-3	.	TRBJ2-7	TRBD1	CASSYSRTGYYEQYF	TGTGCCAGCAGTTACTCGAGGACAGGGTACTACGAGCAGTACTTC
TRBV7-9	many	TRBJ2-2	TRBD1	CATLRQGPVITGELFF	TGTGCCACCCTACGACAGGGCCCTGTTATCACCGGGGAGCTGTTTTTT
TRBV5-4	.	TRBJ1-2	.	CASSVVQQGHYGYTF	TGTGCCAGCAGCGTTGTCCAGCAGGGGCACTATGGCTACACCTTC
TRBV7-9	many	TRBJ1-4	TRBD1	CASSFGTVDEKLFF	TGTGCCAGCAGCTTCGGGACAGTCGATGAAAAACTGTTTTTT
TRBV5-4	.	TRBJ2-7	TRBD1	CASSPPGTGVHEQYF	TGTGCCAGCAGCCCGCCGGGGACAGGGGTTCACGAGCAGTACTTC
TRBV10-3	.	TRBJ1-6	.	CAISTGSSGTVFQPLHF	TGTGCCATCAGTACAGGGAGCTCTGGGACGGTATTTCAACCCCTCCACTTT
TRBV7-9	many	TRBJ2-6	.	CASSATVSGANVLTF	TGTGCCAGCAGCGCGACAGTTTCTGGGGCCAACGTCCTGACTTTC
TRBV19	many	TRBJ1-5	TRBD1	CASSRQGVYNQPQHF	TGTGCCAGTAGTAGGCAGGGGGTTTACAATCAGCCCCAGCATTTT
TRBV9	.	TRBJ1-3	.	CASSLEGSRGNTIYF	TGTGCCAGCAGCCTCGAGGGTTCTCGTGGAAACACCATATATTTT
TRBV10-3	many	TRBJ1-2	.	CASSYSRTDYGYTF	TGTGCCAGCAGTTACTCGCGAACAGACTATGGCTACACCTTC
TRBV6-5	.	TRBJ2-7	.	CASSYSSGLFYEQYF	TGTGCCAGCAGTTACTCATCGGGACTGTTCTACGAGCAGTACTTC
TRBV7-9	few	TRBJ2-2	.	CASSLESEPDTGELFF	TGTGCCAGCAGCTTAGAGTCAGAGCCTGACACCGGGGAGCTGTTTTTT
TRBV10-3	.	TRBJ1-6	.	CAISVGQNGNSPLHF	TGTGCCATCAGCGTCGGACAGAATGGGAATTCACCCCTCCACTTT
TRBV19	few	TRBJ1-1	.	CASSIGAGAGNTEAFF	TGTGCCAGTAGTATTGGGGCAGGGGCCGGGAACACTGAAGCTTTCTTT
TRBV7-8	few	TRBJ2-7	.	CASSRGAGGGHEQYF	TGTGCCAGCAGCCGGGGGGCAGGGGGCGGCCACGAGCAGTACTTC
TRBV25-1	.	TRBJ2-2	.	CASTLYNEQFF	TGTGCCAGCACGCTATACAATGAGCAGTTTTTT
TRBV12-3/TRBV12-4	.	TRBJ1-5	.	CASARRGSNQPQHF	TGTGCCAGCGCCCGGAGGGGAAGCAATCAGCCCCAGCATTTT
TRBV5-5	many	TRBJ1-1	TRBD1	CASSLGGQGPGNEAFF	TGTGCCAGCAGCTTGGGGGGACAGGGGCCTGGAAATGAAGCTTTCTTT
TRBV10-3	many	TRBJ1-1	.	CAISESLTEDEAFF	TGTGCCATCAGTGAGTCTTTGACTGAAGATGAAGCTTTCTTT
TRBV19	few	TRBJ1-4	.	CASSARRGQEKLFF	TGTGCCAGTAGTGCTCGTCGCGGCCAAGAAAAACTGTTTTTT
TRBV7-9	.	TRBJ2-5	TRBD2	CASSLAGTSGRVRETQYF	TGTGCCAGCAGCTTAGCCGGGACTAGCGGGAGGGTACGCGAGACCCAGTACTTC
TRBV7-9	few	TRBJ1-1	.	CASFVNTEAFF	TGTGCCAGTTTTGTGAACACTGAAGCTTTCTTT
TRBV5-4	.	TRBJ2-7	.	CASSTPRSYEQYF	TGCGCCAGCAGCACCCCGCGGTCCTACGAGCAGTACTTC
TRBV7-8	few	TRBJ2-3	TRBD1	CASRLDRGHTDTQYF	TGTGCCAGCAGACTCGACAGGGGGCACACAGATACGCAGTATTTT
TRBV10-3	.	TRBJ1-6	.	CAISDSYNSPLHF	TGTGCCATCAGTGATTCCTATAATTCACCCCTCCACTTT
TRBV7-9	many	TRBJ1-1	.	CASSQPGLNTEAFF	TGTGCCAGCAGCCAGCCAGGGCTGAACACTGAAGCTTTCTTT
TRBV9	few	TRBJ2-7	.	CASSVDPASGQYF	TGTGCCAGCAGCGTAGACCCCGCGTCGGGACAGTACTTC
TRBV10-3	many	TRBJ2-7	.	CAISESRWEQYF	TGTGCCATCAGTGAGTCTCGCTGGGAGCAGTACTTC
TRBV29-1	.	TRBJ1-6	TRBD1	CSAGTGNSPLHF	TGCAGCGCCGGGACAGGGAATTCACCCCTCCACTTT
TRBV15	many	TRBJ2-6	TRBD1	CATSRDRASVGANVLTF	TGTGCCACCAGCAGGGACAGGGCATCAGTAGGGGCCAACGTCCTGACTTTC
TRBV5-1	.	TRBJ2-6	TRBD1	CASSSGQGSSGANVLTF	TGCGCCAGCAGCTCGGGACAGGGGAGCTCTGGGGCCAACGTCCTGACTTTC
TRBV7-9	few	TRBJ2-3	.	CASSLSLRGDTQYF	TGTGCCAGCAGCTTGTCCCTGCGGGGAGATACGCAGTATTTT
TRBV9	.	TRBJ2-5	.	CASSAEGEGETQYF	TGTGCCAGCAGCGCTGAGGGAGAGGGTGAGACCCAGTACTTC
TRBV14	.	TRBJ1-6	.	CASSHPGGSSPLHF	TGTGCCAGCAGCCATCCGGGCGGTTCTTCACCCCTCCACTTT
TRBV20-1	.	TRBJ1-5	TRBD1	CSARGSTGGPNQPQHF	TGCAGTGCTAGGGGATCAACAGGGGGCCCAAATCAGCCCCAGCATTTT
TRBV25-1	many	TRBJ2-7	TRBD2	CASATGRAFTYEQYF	TGTGCCAGCGCCACGGGGAGGGCCTTCACCTACGAGCAGTACTTC
TRBV29-1	.	TRBJ1-1	TRBD1	CSVAGTGRYF	TGCAGCGTTGCAGGGACAGGGCGATACTTT
TRBV5-1	.	TRBJ2-5	.	CASSTEETQYF	TGCGCCAGCAGCACGGAAGAGACCCAGTACTTC
TRBV25-1	.	TRBJ1-2	.	CASSDAGAHGYTF	TGTGCCAGCAGTGATGCAGGGGCCCATGGCTACACCTTC
TRBV9	few	TRBJ2-7	TRBD2	CASSVGGSGLSYEQYF	TGTGCCAGCAGCGTAGGAGGTAGCGGGTTATCCTACGAGCAGTACTTC
TRBV7-6	many	TRBJ1-3	.	CASSLDDEDIYF	TGTGCCAGCAGCTTGGACGATGAGGATATATATTTT
TRBV24-1	many	TRBJ2-5	TRBD2	CATSDSRASGRETQYF	TGTGCCACCAGTGATTCTCGGGCTAGCGGTCGAGAGACCCAGTACTTC
TRBV7-9	few	TRBJ2-3	.	CASSFTGLGVGTDTQYF	TGTGCCAGCAGCTTTACAGGATTGGGGGTTGGCACAGATACGCAGTATTTT
TRBV20-1	many	TRBJ1-2	.	CSARRLGQETF	TGCAGTGCTAGACGGTTGGGCCAGGAAACCTTC
TRBV19	few	TRBJ1-5	TRBD1	CASRQGQGAGGNQPQHF	TGTGCCAGTAGGCAGGGACAGGGGGCAGGTGGCAATCAGCCCCAGCATTTT
TRBV20-1	.	TRBJ2-7	TRBD1	CSARGQGAFYEQYF	TGCAGTGCTAGGGGACAGGGGGCCTTCTACGAGCAGTACTTC
TRBV2	many	TRBJ1-1	.	CASTPSPVGAFF	TGTGCCAGCACACCATCCCCTGTGGGAGCTTTCTTT